One and the same sample provided the 28 T cell receptor beta chains below, sequenced in a study of OX40 agonist ivuxolimab in advanced cancers. Clones were sequenced by immunoSEQ multiplex PCR, and TCRdb holds only the in-frame ones, with some missing. Of around 67,000 clones listed, less than 90% are singletons. Material: CD4+ or CD8+ T cells sorted from blood, obtained in a trial of the OX40 agonist ivuxolimab. These receptors all stem from an adult with an advanced solid tumor such as melanoma, head and neck, liver or kidney cancer.

The V gene is TRBV28, the J gene TRBJ2-2; 7 bases line up with TRBD1. The CDR3 runs to 17 residues. J gave up 2 bases and V 6 bases, and 12 bases lay outside the gene matches. Germline lookup yields CDR1 MDHEN and CDR2 SYDVKM. The CDR3 sequence: CASSPHPGQINTGELFF. CDR3 sequence (DNA): TGTGCCAGCAGCCCCCATCCGGGACAGATAAACACCGGGGAGCTGTTTTTT.

The chain links TRBV15 to TRBJ2-2; D is possibly TRBD1 or TRBD2 (5 bases each). The CDR3 is 16 residues long. V lost 0 bases and J 6 bases, leaving 14 bases between the germline ends. Germline assignment: CDR1 LNHNV and CDR2 YYDKDF (reference sequence). CDR3 nucleotides: TGTGCCACCAGCAGAGATTCCAGCAGAGGGGCCGGGGAGCTGTTTTTT. As protein: CATSRDSSRGAGELFF. The whole variable domain, remainder taken from reference TRBV15 and TRBJ2-2, is DAMVIQNPRYQVTQFGKPVTLSCSQTLNHNVMYWYQQKSSQAPKLLFHYYDKDFNNEADTPDNFQSRRPNTSFCFLDIRSPGLGDTAMYLCATSRDSSRGAGELFFGEGSRLTVL.

CDR3 sequence (DNA): TGTGCCAGCAGCTTAGGTTCGTTGGGCGGGGCCAAAAACATTCAGTACTTC. Translating it yields CASSLGSLGGAKNIQYF. The chain joins TRBV7-2 to TRBJ2-4; weak D call: TRBD2 (5 bases). CDR1 is SGHTA and CDR2 is FQGNSA in the germline V gene. Trimming pared 1 base from V and 1 base from J, leaving 14 bases between. The CDR3 covers 17 residues.

The chain carries TRBV2 and TRBJ1-3; perhaps TRBD1 as D (5 bases). Trimming stripped 4 bases from V and 0 bases from J, with 13 bases between. Germline V CDR1 and CDR2: SNHLY, FYNNEI. The CDR3 extends over 16 amino acids. As DNA, the CDR3 is TGTGCCAGCAGTGGTGAAGGGGCCTACTCTGGAAACACCATATATTTT. This gives the protein CASSGEGAYSGNTIYF.

The V gene is TRBV7-2, the J gene TRBJ2-2; 8 nucleotides match TRBD1. The length of the CDR3 is 16 residues. Germline V gives CDR1 SGHTA, CDR2 FQGNSA. V was clipped by 0 bases and J by 6 bases; unmatched bases: 6. DNA of the CDR3: TGTGCCAGCAGCTTAGCGGGCCAGGGGGCGTCCGGGGAGCTGTTTTTT. Amino acid sequence: CASSLAGQGASGELFF.

The genes are TRBV5-6 and TRBJ1-6; 7 positions match TRBD1. There are 15 residues in the CDR3. The germline V gene has CDR1 SGHDT and CDR2 YYEEEE. The J segment lost 3 bases and the V segment lost 0 bases, leaving 0 bases of the junction unmatched. CDR3 sequence reads: CASSLGTGYNSPLHF. CDR3 coding DNA: TGTGCCAGCAGCTTGGGGACAGGCTATAATTCACCCCTCCACTTT. Together with reference TRBV5-6 and TRBJ1-6, the CDR3 gives the full variable domain: DAGVTQSPTHLIKTRGQQVTLRCSPKSGHDTVSWYQQALGQGPQFIFQYYEEEERQRGNFPDRFSGHQFPNYSSELNVNALLLGDSALYLCASSLGTGYNSPLHFGNGTRLTVT.

The chain couples TRBV5-4 to TRBJ2-1; 8 nucleotides match TRBD1. CDR1 SGHNT and CDR2 YYREEE come from the germline V gene (reference sequence). The V and J ends lost 4 bases and 1 base, in that order; junction bases with no gene match: 4. The CDR3 runs to 15 residues. CDR3 in amino acids: CASSPTGDSYNEQFF. CDR3 DNA sequence: TGTGCCAGCAGCCCGACAGGGGATTCCTACAATGAGCAGTTCTTC.

The chain uses TRBV10-1 and TRBJ2-7; TRBD2 aligns across 11 bases. Losses at the gene ends were 3 bases for V and 2 bases for J; bases not matched to a gene: 3. Germline CDR1 and CDR2: WNHNN and SYGVQD (reference sequence). This CDR3 contains 15 residues. This chain's CDR3 is CASSETLAGAYEQYF. CDR3 nucleotides: TGCGCCAGCAGTGAAACACTAGCGGGAGCCTACGAGCAGTACTTC.

The CDR3 protein is CASSLGATNEKLFF. The CDR3 DNA sequence: TGTGCCAGCAGCTTAGGGGCAACTAATGAAAAACTGTTTTTT. This rearrangement joins TRBV5-8 to TRBJ1-4, with D possibly matching TRBD1 (5 bases). The CDR3 spans 14 residues. V lost 2 bases and J lost 0, with 5 bases in between. Germline CDR1 SGHTS, CDR2 YDEGEE.

The chain links TRBV19 to TRBJ1-5; D call uncertain. Trimming took off 1 base at V and 5 bases at J, with 6 bases between the two ends. CDR1 is LNHDA, CDR2 SQIVND, per germline (reference sequence). This CDR3 has 13 residues. CDR3 amino acids: CASSIGAHQPQHF. The CDR3 coding sequence is TGTGCCAGTAGTATAGGGGCCCATCAGCCCCAGCATTTT.

This rearrangement joins TRBV19 to TRBJ2-2; TRBD1 matches at 8 bases. This CDR3 is 18 amino acids long. Per germline, CDR1 LNHDA and CDR2 SQIVND (reference sequence). The junction had 16 bases not matched to a gene; V was cut back by 6 bases and J by 4 bases. CDR3 nucleotides: TGTGCCAGTAGGATCGGTCGGGACAGGAGGTCGGGCACCGGGGAGCTGTTTTTT. It yields the protein CASRIGRDRRSGTGELFF.

The chain employs TRBV28 and TRBJ2-6; D gene uncertain. The V end was cut by 4 bases, the J end by 0 bases, with 28 bases between. The CDR3 consists of 22 residues. Germline assignment: CDR1 MDHEN and CDR2 SYDVKM. The CDR3 sequence: CASSSNILPDHYGHSGANVLTF. CDR3 DNA sequence: TGTGCCAGCAGTTCAAATATCCTCCCCGACCATTATGGCCACTCTGGGGCCAACGTCCTGACTTTC.

The chain uses TRBV28 and TRBJ1-2, with D perhaps TRBD1 (5 bases). The CDR3 sequence is 12 residues long. CDR1 is MDHEN, CDR2 SYDVKM, per germline. V lost 3 bases to trimming and J lost 8 bases, with 10 bases between them. The CDR3 here is CASSFGHSGYTF. CDR3 coding DNA: TGTGCCAGCAGTTTTGGACACTCAGGCTACACCTTC.

J is TRBJ2-5 and V is TRBV4-2, with 9 bases lining up with TRBD2. The CDR3 spans 19 residues. CDR1 and CDR2 (germline): LGHNA, YNFKEQ. The junction had 14 bases not matched to a gene; V was cut back by 1 base and J by 2 bases. The CDR3 sequence is CASSQGGTAGGPLQETQYF. The CDR3 DNA is TGTGCCAGCAGCCAAGGAGGGACCGCGGGAGGGCCGCTGCAAGAGACCCAGTACTTC.

The chain carries TRBV18 and TRBJ2-7; 12 bases are a match to TRBD1. The V gene's germline CDR1 is KGHSH and CDR2 LQKENI. The CDR3 sequence is 13 residues long. The V gene end was trimmed by 10 bases and the J gene end by 5 bases; junction bases not matched to a gene: 6. The CDR3 region has the DNA TGTGCCACCACGGGACAGGGGGCGGACGAGCAGTACTTC. Translation gives CATTGQGADEQYF.

The rearrangement joins TRBV6-4 to TRBJ2-1; D gene ambiguous. Trimming cost V 3 bases and J 6 bases, with 12 bases left between them. CDR1 is MRHNA and CDR2 is SNTAGT in the germline V gene. This CDR3 spans 14 amino acids. This CDR3 reads CASSEESRSNEQFF. In nucleotides, the CDR3 is TGTGCCAGCAGTGAGGAGTCCCGCTCCAATGAGCAGTTCTTC.

The CDR3 nucleotides are TGTGCCAGCAGCCCTAAGCGAATGACTAGCGGGAGCAGGGATACGCAGTATTTT. Encoded protein: CASSPKRMTSGSRDTQYF. The chain couples TRBV11-3 to TRBJ2-3, with TRBD2 matching 12 bases. V shed 5 bases, J shed 6 bases, and the junction held 15 bases outside the gene matches. CDR3 length: 18 amino acids. Germline CDR1 reads SGHNT; CDR2 reads YENEEA.

The V gene is TRBV7-7, the J gene TRBJ2-2, with D possibly being TRBD2 (6 bases). V lost 1 base and J lost 4, with 10 bases in between. The CDR3 is made up of 15 amino acids. The germline CDR1 and CDR2 sequences are SSHAT and FNYEAQ (reference sequence). The CDR3, as DNA: TGTGCCAGCAGCTTAGACGGGAGAGCCACCGGGGAGCTGTTTTTT. Translating gives CASSLDGRATGELFF.

The rearrangement links TRBV2 to TRBJ2-5; a possible D gene is TRBD2 (7 bases). The CDR3 consists of 12 residues. V lost 7 bases and J lost 5, with 11 bases in between. Per germline, CDR1 SNHLY and CDR2 FYNNEI. The CDR3 DNA reads TGTGCCAGCATAGGGGGAGGGGAGACCCAGTACTTC. Its protein product is CASIGGGETQYF.

This clone was detected once. The J gene is TRBJ2-7, the V gene TRBV4-1, with D hard to call. Germline CDR1 reads MGHRA; CDR2 reads YSYEKL. CDR3 length: 16 amino acids. V lost 0 bases and J lost 0, with 12 bases in between. CDR3 nucleotide sequence: TGCGCCAGCAGCCAAGATAGGCAGTTTACCTCCTACGAGCAGTACTTC. Protein sequence: CASSQDRQFTSYEQYF.

DNA for the CDR3: TGTGCCAGCAGTCGCAGGGAGGCGGGGAACACTGAAGCTTTCTTT. Its translation is CASSRREAGNTEAFF. The rearrangement uses TRBV5-6 and TRBJ1-1, with D perhaps TRBD1 (5 bases). CDR3 length equals 15 residues. V dropped 5 bases and J dropped 1 base, with 15 bases sitting between them. The germline gives CDR1 SGHDT, CDR2 YYEEEE.

The rearrangement joins TRBV11-2 to TRBJ1-2; 9 bases fit TRBD1. The V and J ends lost 3 bases and 3 bases, in that order; junction bases with no gene match: 8. The CDR3 is made up of 16 amino acids. Germline CDR1 is SGHAT and CDR2 is FQNNGV. CDR3 amino acids: CASSLGPGTGYYGYTF. The CDR3 DNA is TGTGCCAGCAGCTTGGGTCCCGGGACAGGGTACTATGGCTACACCTTC.

The J gene is TRBJ2-5, the V gene TRBV6-5, with D perhaps matching TRBD2 (6 bases). V was trimmed by 4 bases and J by 4 bases, leaving 16 bases between them. The CDR3 spans 15 residues. Germline V lookup: CDR1 MNHEY, CDR2 SVGAGI. In nucleotides, the CDR3 is TGTGCCAGCAGTTTTGGGATTGGGGGAGGAGAGACCCAGTACTTC. Its protein is CASSFGIGGGETQYF.

CDR3 DNA sequence: TGTGCCAGCAGCGTGGCCATGGACAGATATGAGCAGTTCTTC. It encodes CASSVAMDRYEQFF. This chain links TRBV9 with TRBJ2-1, with D perhaps TRBD1 (6 bases). CDR1 is SGDLS and CDR2 is YYNGEE in the germline V gene. V gave up 2 bases and J gave up 8 bases, with 14 bases separating them. The CDR3 runs 14 residues.

The V and J genes are TRBV6-6 and TRBJ2-1, with 10 bases matching TRBD1. There are 14 residues in the CDR3. CDR1 is MNHNY, CDR2 SVGAGI, per germline (reference sequence). V shed 5 bases, J shed 8 bases, and the junction held 6 bases outside the gene matches. The CDR3 DNA reads TGTGCCAGCAGTGCTGGACAGGGGGGCGATGAGCAGTTCTTC. Residues: CASSAGQGGDEQFF.

CDR3 residues: CASSGRDRVYEQYF. CDR3 DNA: TGTGCCAGCAGTGGTCGGGACAGAGTCTACGAGCAGTACTTC. The gene calls are TRBV2 and TRBJ2-7; the match to TRBD1 covers 7 bases. CDR3 length equals 14 residues. CDR1 SNHLY and CDR2 FYNNEI come from the germline V gene. Losses at the gene ends were 4 bases for V and 3 bases for J; bases not matched to a gene: 6.

The rearrangement joins TRBV6-5 to TRBJ1-4, with 7 bases that match TRBD1. The CDR3 length is 12 residues. V dropped 11 bases and J dropped 4; count of bases not matched to a gene: 4. Per the germline V gene, CDR1 is MNHEY and CDR2 is SVGAGI. This chain's CDR3 is CAARDSNEKLFF. In nucleotides, the CDR3 is TGTGCCGCTCGGGACAGTAATGAAAAACTGTTTTTT.

This chain links TRBV2 with TRBJ2-2, with a tentative D call TRBD1 (6 bases). In germline, CDR1 is SNHLY, CDR2 FYNNEI. This CDR3 has 16 amino acids. V shed 0 bases and J shed 6 bases, with 14 bases lying between them. The CDR3 protein is CASSEAPRGNAGELFF. CDR3 in DNA: TGTGCCAGCAGTGAAGCGCCCAGGGGTAATGCCGGGGAGCTGTTTTTT.